These T cell receptor beta chains were read from a single sample in a study of T-cell reconstitution after alpha-beta-depleted transplantation in children. TCRdb independently ran MiXCR on the PCR reads; one entry per CDR3 protein. The data show 120,000 or so distinct CDR3 sequences, about a tenth seen once. The starting material was PBMCs from the stem cell graft donor, obtained from the stem cell graft. The receptors originated from a human donor who donated a stem cell graft to a child with acute lymphoblastic leukemia. The conserved cysteine and the conserved F or W are not part of the CDR3 here. D genes are given only for firm matches. Clone sizes are given selectively: once, few, many, or a class where the clone is expanded.

v_gene	d_gene	j_gene	abundance	CDR3aa
TRBV20-1	TRBD2	TRBJ2-7	many	SASTNLAGVRAEQY
TRBV7-2	TRBD2	TRBJ2-7	many	ASSGGDYTYEQY
TRBV5-5	TRBD1	TRBJ1-5	many	ASSLDRGSQPQH
TRBV7-9	.	TRBJ2-1	many	CRNASYNEQF
TRBV11-2	.	TRBJ2-7	.	ASSLGQTDYEQY
TRBV7-9	.	TRBJ1-1	many	ASSDEGSARTEAF
TRBV25-1	.	TRBJ2-7	many	ASARSSPYEQY
TRBV7-2	.	TRBJ2-5	many	ASSLDRGQETQY
TRBV5-6	.	TRBJ2-6	once	ASSLDGSGANVLT
TRBV11-2	.	TRBJ1-1	many	ASTIVQGNTEAF
TRBV27	.	TRBJ2-7	many	ASSRAAIHEQY
TRBV28	.	TRBJ1-1	many	ASSFYRRVLAAEAF
TRBV9	.	TRBJ2-3	many	ASSQSGSTDTQY
TRBV10-3	TRBD2	TRBJ2-2	many	AISAPSGIPQGGELF
TRBV9	.	TRBJ2-3	many	ASSVVMGTDTQY
TRBV7-6	.	TRBJ1-6	many	ASSLGQGGRTLH
TRBV5-1	TRBD2	TRBJ2-5	.	ASRASGGAGQETQY
TRBV28	TRBD1	TRBJ2-1	many	ASTKAWDRSYNEQF